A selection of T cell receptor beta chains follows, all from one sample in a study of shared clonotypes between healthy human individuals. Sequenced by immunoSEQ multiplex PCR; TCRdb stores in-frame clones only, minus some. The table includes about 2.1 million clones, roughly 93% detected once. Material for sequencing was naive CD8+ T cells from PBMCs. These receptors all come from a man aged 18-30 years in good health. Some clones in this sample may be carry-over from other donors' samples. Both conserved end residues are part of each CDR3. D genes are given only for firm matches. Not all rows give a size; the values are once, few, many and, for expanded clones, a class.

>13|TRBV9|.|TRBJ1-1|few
CASSVVGSTEAFF
TGTGCCAGCAGCGTAGTAGGGTCCACTGAAGCTTTCTTT
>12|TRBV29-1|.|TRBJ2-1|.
CSVVTGYNEQFF
TGCAGCGTGGTTACAGGCTACAATGAGCAGTTCTTC
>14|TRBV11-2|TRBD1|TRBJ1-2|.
CASSPGQVYYGYTF
TGTGCCAGCAGCCCGGGACAGGTATACTATGGCTACACCTTC
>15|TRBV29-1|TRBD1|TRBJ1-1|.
CSTQRTGGMHTEAFF
TGCAGCACTCAAAGGACAGGGGGCATGCACACTGAAGCTTTCTTT
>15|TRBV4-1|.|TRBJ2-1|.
CASSQDWSSYNEQFF
TGCGCCAGCAGCCAGGATTGGAGCTCCTACAATGAGCAGTTCTTC
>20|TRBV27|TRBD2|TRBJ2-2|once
CASSTYYGTSGSGGTGELFF
TGTGCCAGCAGTACCTACTACGGGACTAGCGGGAGTGGGGGCACCGGGGAGCTGTTTTTT
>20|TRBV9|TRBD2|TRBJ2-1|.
CASSDPGLAGGRSSYNEQFF
TGTGCCAGCAGCGATCCGGGACTAGCGGGAGGAAGGAGTTCCTACAATGAGCAGTTCTTC
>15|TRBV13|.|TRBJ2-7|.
CASSPSVASSYEQYF
TGTGCCAGCAGCCCCTCGGTGGCCTCCTCCTACGAGCAGTACTTC
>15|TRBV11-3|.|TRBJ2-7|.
CASSLAGDRYYEQYF
TGTGCCAGCAGCTTAGCGGGTGACAGATACTACGAGCAGTACTTC
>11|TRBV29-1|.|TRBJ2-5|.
CSAARGETQYF
TGCAGCGCCGCACGAGGGGAGACCCAGTACTTC
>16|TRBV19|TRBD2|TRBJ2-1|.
CASSIPTSGRYNEQFF
TGTGCCAGTAGTATACCTACTAGCGGGAGGTACAATGAGCAGTTCTTC
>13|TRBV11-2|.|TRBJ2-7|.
CASSLGLVHEQYF
TGTGCCAGCAGCTTAGGACTAGTCCACGAGCAGTACTTC
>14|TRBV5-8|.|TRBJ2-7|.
CASSLADLPYEQYF
TGTGCCAGCAGCTTGGCGGACCTCCCCTACGAGCAGTACTTC
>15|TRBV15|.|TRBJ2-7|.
CATSRDRGTPYEQYF
TGTGCCACCAGCAGAGATCGGGGGACCCCCTACGAGCAGTACTTC
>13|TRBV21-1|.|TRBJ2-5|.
CASSEDRGETQYF
TGTGCCAGCAGCGAAGACAGGGGTGAGACCCAGTACTTC
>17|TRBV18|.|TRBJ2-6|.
CASSRLGAPSGANVLTF
TGTGCCAGCTCACGCCTGGGGGCCCCCTCTGGGGCCAACGTCCTGACTTTC
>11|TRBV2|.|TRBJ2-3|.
CASIQGNTQYF
TGTGCCAGCATCCAGGGAAATACGCAGTATTTT
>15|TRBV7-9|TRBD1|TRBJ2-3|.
CASRPGQGGTDTQYF
TGTGCCAGCAGACCCGGACAGGGTGGGACAGATACGCAGTATTTT
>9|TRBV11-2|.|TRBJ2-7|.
CAWDYEQYF
TGTGCGTGGGATTACGAGCAGTACTTC
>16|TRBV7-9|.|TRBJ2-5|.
CASSLLLVTGQETQYF
TGTGCCAGCAGCTTATTACTAGTTACAGGACAAGAGACCCAGTACTTC
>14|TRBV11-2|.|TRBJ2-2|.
CASSPTSLAGELFF
TGTGCCAGCAGCCCCACCAGCCTGGCCGGGGAGCTGTTTTTT
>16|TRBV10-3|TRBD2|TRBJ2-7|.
CATRGGTSDNPYEQYF
TGTGCCACCAGAGGCGGGACTAGCGATAACCCCTACGAGCAGTACTTC
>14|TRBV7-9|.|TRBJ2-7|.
CASSSPENTYEQYF
TGTGCCAGCAGCTCCCCCGAAAATACCTACGAGCAGTACTTC
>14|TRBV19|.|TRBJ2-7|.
CASSIGGSLYEQYF
TGTGCCAGTAGTATAGGGGGCTCCCTCTACGAGCAGTACTTC
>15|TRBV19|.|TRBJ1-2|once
CASSNGQIANYGYTF
TGTGCCAGTAGCAATGGACAGATAGCTAACTATGGCTACACCTTC
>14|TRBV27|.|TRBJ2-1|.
CASSFPQIYNEQFF
TGTGCCAGCAGTTTTCCACAGATATACAATGAGCAGTTCTTC
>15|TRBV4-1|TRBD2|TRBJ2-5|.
CASRGLAGEGETQYF
TGCGCCAGCCGAGGACTAGCGGGAGAGGGGGAGACCCAGTACTTC
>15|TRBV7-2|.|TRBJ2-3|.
CASSLWGPSTDTQYF
TGTGCCAGCAGCTTATGGGGGCCTAGCACAGATACGCAGTATTTT
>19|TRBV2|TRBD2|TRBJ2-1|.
CASSYPDLAGGPGYNEQFF
TGTGCCAGCAGTTATCCGGACCTAGCGGGAGGGCCCGGCTACAATGAGCAGTTCTTC
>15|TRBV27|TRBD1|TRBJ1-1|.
CASSFSQGANTEAFF
TGTGCCAGCAGTTTTTCACAGGGGGCAAACACTGAAGCTTTCTTT
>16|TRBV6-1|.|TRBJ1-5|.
CASSEAGPRHNQPQHF
TGTGCCAGCAGTGAAGCTGGGCCCAGACACAATCAGCCCCAGCATTTT
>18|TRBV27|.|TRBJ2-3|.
CASSLLIYQGVRPDTQYF
TGTGCCAGCAGTTTACTAATTTACCAGGGAGTGAGGCCAGATACGCAGTATTTT
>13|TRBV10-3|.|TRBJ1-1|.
CAISEGRNTEAFF
TGTGCCATCAGTGAGGGAAGGAACACTGAAGCTTTCTTT
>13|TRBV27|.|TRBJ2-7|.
CASSLTSSYEQYF
TGTGCCAGCAGTTTGACCAGCTCCTACGAGCAGTACTTC
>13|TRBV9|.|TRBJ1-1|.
CASSVGGYTEAFF
TGTGCCAGCAGCGTAGGGGGCTACACTGAAGCTTTCTTT
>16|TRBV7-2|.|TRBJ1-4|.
CASSLAVVTTNEKLFF
TGTGCCAGCAGCTTAGCGGTGGTGACAACTAATGAAAAACTGTTTTTT
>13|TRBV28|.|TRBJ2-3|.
CASRYRVTDTQYF
TGTGCCAGCAGATACAGAGTCACAGATACGCAGTATTTT
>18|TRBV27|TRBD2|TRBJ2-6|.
CASSSGLAGSSGANVLTF
TGTGCCAGCAGTTCCGGACTAGCGGGATCCTCTGGGGCCAACGTCCTGACTTTC
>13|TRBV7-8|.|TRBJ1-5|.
CVSSEEVGQPQHF
TGTGTCAGCAGCGAAGAGGTTGGTCAGCCCCAGCATTTT
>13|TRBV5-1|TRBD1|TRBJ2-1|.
CASSLDRGDEQFF
TGCGCCAGCAGCCTCGACAGGGGCGATGAGCAGTTCTTC
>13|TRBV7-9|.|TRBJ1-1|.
CASSAWTNTEAFF
TGTGCCAGCAGCGCCTGGACGAACACTGAAGCTTTCTTT
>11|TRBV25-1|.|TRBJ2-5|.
CASSEGETQYF
TGTGCCAGCAGTGAAGGAGAGACCCAGTACTTC
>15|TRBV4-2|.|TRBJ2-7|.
CASSPEDSPTYEQYF
TGTGCCAGCAGCCCAGAGGACAGTCCCACCTACGAGCAGTACTTC
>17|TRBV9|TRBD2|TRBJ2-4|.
CASSPVGGVFGKNIQYF
TGTGCCAGCAGCCCCGTCGGGGGGGTGTTTGGCAAAAACATTCAGTACTTC
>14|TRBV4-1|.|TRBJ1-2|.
CASSQDARSYGYTF
TGCGCCAGCAGCCAAGACGCCAGATCCTATGGCTACACCTTC
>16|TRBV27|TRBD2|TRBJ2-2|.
CASKRSGRPETGELFF
TGTGCCAGCAAGAGAAGCGGGAGGCCAGAAACCGGGGAGCTGTTTTTT
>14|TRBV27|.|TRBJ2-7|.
CASSFQGPQYEQYF
TGTGCCAGCAGTTTTCAGGGGCCCCAATACGAGCAGTACTTC